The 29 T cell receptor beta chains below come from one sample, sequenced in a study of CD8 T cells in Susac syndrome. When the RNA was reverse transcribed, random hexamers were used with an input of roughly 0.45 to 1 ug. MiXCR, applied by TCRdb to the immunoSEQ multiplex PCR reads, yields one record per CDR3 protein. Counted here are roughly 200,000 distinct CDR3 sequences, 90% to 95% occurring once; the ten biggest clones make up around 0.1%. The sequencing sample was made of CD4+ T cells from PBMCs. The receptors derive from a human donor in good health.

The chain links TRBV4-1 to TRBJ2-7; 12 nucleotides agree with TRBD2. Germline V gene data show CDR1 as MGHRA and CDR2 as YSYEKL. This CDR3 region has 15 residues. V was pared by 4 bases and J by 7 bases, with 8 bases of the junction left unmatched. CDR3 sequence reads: CASSRLAGVFEEQYF. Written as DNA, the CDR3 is TGCGCCAGCAGCCGACTAGCGGGGGTTTTCGAAGAGCAGTACTTC.

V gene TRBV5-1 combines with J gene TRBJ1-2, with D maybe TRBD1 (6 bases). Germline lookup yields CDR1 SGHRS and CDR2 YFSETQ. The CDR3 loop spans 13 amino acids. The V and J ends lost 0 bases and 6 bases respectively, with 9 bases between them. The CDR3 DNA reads TGCGCCAGCAGCTTGGGGACAGCCAATGGCTACACCTTC. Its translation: CASSLGTANGYTF.

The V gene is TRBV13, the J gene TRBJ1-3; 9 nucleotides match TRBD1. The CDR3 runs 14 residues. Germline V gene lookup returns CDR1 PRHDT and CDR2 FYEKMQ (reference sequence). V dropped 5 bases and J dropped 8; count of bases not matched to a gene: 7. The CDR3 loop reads CASSVDRGYHTIYF. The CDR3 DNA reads TGTGCCAGCAGCGTGGACAGGGGTTACCACACCATATATTTT.

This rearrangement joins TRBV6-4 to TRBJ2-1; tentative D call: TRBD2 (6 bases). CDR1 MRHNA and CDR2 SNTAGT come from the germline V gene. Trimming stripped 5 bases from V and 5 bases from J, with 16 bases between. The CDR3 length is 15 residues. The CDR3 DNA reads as TGTGCCAGCAGTAAGATTGGGACTGGTGACAATGAGCAGTTCTTC. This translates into CASSKIGTGDNEQFF.

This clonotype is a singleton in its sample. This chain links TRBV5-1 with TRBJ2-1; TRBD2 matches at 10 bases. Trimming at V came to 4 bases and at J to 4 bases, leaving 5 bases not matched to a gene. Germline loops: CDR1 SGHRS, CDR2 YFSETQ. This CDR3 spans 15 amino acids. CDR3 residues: CASSPERGGYNEQFF. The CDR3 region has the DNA TGCGCCAGCAGCCCCGAGCGGGGGGGATACAATGAGCAGTTCTTC.

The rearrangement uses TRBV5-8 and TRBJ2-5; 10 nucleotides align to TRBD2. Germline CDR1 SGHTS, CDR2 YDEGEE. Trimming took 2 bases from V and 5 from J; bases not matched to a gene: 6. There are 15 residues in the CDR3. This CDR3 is CASSLNSGGMETQYF. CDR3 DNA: TGTGCCAGCAGCTTAAATAGCGGGGGGATGGAGACCCAGTACTTC. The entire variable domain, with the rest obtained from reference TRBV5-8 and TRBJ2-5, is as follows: EAGVTQSPTHLIKTRGQQATLRCSPISGHTSVYWYQQALGLGLQFLLWYDEGEERNRGNFPPRFSGRQFPNYSSELNVNALELEDSALYLCASSLNSGGMETQYFGPGTRLLVL.

CDR3: CATKGTGANVLTF. The CDR3 DNA reads TGTGCCACGAAGGGAACCGGGGCCAACGTCCTGACTTTC. This sequence joins TRBV24-1 and TRBJ2-6, with unresolved D. This CDR3 contains 13 residues. V gave up 10 bases and J gave up 4 bases, with 10 bases separating them. Germline CDR1 KGHDR, CDR2 SFDVKD.

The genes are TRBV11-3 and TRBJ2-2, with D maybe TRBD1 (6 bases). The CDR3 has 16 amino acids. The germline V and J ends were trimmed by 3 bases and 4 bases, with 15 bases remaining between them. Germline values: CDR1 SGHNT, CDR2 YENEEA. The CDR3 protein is CASSFSGVAGTGELFF. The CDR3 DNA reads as TGTGCCAGCAGCTTCTCAGGGGTCGCAGGCACCGGGGAGCTGTTTTTT.

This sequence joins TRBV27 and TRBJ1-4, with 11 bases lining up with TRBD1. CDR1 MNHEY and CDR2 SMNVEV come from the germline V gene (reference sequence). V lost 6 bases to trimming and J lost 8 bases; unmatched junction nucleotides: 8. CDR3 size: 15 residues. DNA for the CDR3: TGTGCCAGCAGCCCTATGGGACAGGGGGACGAAAAACTGTTTTTT. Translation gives CASSPMGQGDEKLFF.

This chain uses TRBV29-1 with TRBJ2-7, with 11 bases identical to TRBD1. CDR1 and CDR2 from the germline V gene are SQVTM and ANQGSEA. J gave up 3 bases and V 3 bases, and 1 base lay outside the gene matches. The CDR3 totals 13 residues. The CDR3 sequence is CSVDGTGGYEQYF. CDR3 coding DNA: TGCAGCGTTGACGGGACAGGGGGCTACGAGCAGTACTTC.

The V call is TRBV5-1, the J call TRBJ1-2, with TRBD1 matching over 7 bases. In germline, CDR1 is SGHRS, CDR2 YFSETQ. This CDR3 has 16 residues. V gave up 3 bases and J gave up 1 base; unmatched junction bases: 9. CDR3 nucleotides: TGCGCCAGCAGCTGGGTTTCCGGGACAGTTAACTATGGCTACACCTTC. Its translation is CASSWVSGTVNYGYTF.

CDR3 nucleotide sequence: TGTGCCAGCAGCCAAACCGTGGGTCGCACAGATACGCAGTATTTT. Translating it yields CASSQTVGRTDTQYF. The chain combines TRBV3-1 with TRBJ2-3; the D is unclear. The germline V and J ends were trimmed by 2 bases and 1 base, with 10 bases remaining between them. The CDR3 extends over 15 amino acids. Germline V CDR1 and CDR2: LGHDT, YNNKEL (reference sequence).

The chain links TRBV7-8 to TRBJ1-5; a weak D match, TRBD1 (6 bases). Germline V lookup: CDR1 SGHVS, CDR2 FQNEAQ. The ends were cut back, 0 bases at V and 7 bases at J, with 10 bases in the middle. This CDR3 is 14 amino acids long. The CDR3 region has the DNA TGTGCCAGCAGCTTAGCGGGGGCGCGGCAGCCCCAGCATTTT. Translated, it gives CASSLAGARQPQHF. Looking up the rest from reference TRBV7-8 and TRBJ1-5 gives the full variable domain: GAGVSQSPRYKVAKRGQDVALRCDPISGHVSLFWYQQALGQGPEFLTYFQNEAQLDKSGLPSDRFFAERPEGSVSTLKIQRTQQEDSAVYLCASSLAGARQPQHFGDGTRLSIL.

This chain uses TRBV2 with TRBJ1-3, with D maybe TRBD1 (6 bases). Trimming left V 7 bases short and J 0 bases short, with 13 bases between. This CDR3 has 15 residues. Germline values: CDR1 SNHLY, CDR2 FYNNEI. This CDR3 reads CASTEGVFSGNTIYF. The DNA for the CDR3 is TGTGCCAGCACCGAGGGGGTTTTCTCTGGAAACACCATATATTTT.

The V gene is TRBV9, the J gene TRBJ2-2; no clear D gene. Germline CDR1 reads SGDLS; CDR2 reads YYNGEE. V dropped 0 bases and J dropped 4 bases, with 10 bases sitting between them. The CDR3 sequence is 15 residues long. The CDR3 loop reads CASSVEPRITGELFF. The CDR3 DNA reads TGTGCCAGCAGCGTAGAACCACGCATCACCGGGGAGCTGTTTTTT.

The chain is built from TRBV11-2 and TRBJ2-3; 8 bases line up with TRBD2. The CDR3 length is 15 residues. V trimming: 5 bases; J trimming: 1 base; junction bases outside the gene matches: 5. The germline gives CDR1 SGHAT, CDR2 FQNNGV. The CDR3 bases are TGTGCCAGCAGCCTCAGCGGGGGTGGCACAGATACGCAGTATTTT. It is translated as CASSLSGGGTDTQYF.

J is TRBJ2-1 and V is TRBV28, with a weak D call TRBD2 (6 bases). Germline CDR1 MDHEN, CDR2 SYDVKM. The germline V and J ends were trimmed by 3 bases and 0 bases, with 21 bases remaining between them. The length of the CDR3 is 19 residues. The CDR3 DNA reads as TGTGCCAGCAGTTTGGGCCGCCGGGACTTAACCTACTCCTACAATGAGCAGTTCTTC. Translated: CASSLGRRDLTYSYNEQFF.

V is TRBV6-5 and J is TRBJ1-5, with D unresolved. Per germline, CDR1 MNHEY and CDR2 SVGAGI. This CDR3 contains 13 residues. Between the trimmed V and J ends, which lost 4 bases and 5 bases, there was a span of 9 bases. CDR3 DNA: TGTGCCAGCAGTTTAAGGGCGGATCAGCCCCAGCATTTT. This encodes CASSLRADQPQHF.

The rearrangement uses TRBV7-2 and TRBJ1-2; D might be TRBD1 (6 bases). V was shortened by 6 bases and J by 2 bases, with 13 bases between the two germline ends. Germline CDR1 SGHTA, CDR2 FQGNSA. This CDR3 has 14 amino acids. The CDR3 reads CASRFTGRNYGYTF. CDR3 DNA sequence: TGTGCCAGCAGATTTACAGGGAGGAACTATGGCTACACCTTC.

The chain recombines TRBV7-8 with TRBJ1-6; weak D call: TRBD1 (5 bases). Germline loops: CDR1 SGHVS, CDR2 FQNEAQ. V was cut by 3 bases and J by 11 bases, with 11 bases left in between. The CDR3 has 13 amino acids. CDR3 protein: CASSFPGGAPLHF. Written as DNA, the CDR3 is TGTGCCAGCAGCTTTCCCGGGGGTGCACCCCTCCACTTT.

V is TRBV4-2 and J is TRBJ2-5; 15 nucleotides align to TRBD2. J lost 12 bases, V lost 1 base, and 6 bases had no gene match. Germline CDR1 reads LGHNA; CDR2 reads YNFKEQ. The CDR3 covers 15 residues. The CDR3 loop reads CASSQVRTSGGAEYF. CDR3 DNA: TGTGCCAGCAGCCAAGTGCGGACTAGCGGGGGGGCCGAGTACTTC.

The CDR3 reads CASSRRELGGTEAFF. The CDR3 bases are TGTGCCAGCAGCCGCCGGGAACTCGGCGGCACTGAAGCTTTCTTT. The rearrangement joins TRBV6-6 to TRBJ1-1; no definite D call. The CDR3 runs 15 residues. Germline V CDR1 and CDR2: MNHNY, SVGAGI (reference sequence). Trimming pared 6 bases from V and 4 bases from J, leaving 18 bases between.

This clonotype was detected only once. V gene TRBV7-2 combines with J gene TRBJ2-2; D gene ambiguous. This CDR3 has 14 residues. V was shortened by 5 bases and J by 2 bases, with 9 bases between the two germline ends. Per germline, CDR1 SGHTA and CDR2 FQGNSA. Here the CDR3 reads CASSPRHNTGELFF. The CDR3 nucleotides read TGTGCCAGCAGCCCCCGACATAACACCGGGGAGCTGTTTTTT. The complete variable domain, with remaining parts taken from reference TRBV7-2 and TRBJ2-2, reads GAGVSQSPSNKVTEKGKDVELRCDPISGHTALYWYRQSLGQGLEFLIYFQGNSAPDKSGLPSDRFSAERTGGSVSTLTIQRTQQEDSAVYLCASSPRHNTGELFFGEGSRLTVL.

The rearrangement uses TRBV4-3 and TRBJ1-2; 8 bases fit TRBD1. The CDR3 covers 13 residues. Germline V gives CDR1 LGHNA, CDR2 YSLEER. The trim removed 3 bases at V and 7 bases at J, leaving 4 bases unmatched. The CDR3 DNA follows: TGCGCCAGCAGCCATCCAGGGGGCGGTGGCTACACCTTC. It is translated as CASSHPGGGGYTF.

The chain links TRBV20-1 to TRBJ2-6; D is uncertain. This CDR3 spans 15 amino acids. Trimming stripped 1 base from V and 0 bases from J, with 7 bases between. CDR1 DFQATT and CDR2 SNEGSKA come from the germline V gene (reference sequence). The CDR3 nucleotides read TGCAGTGCTAGAGGTGGGCCCTCTGGGGCCAACGTCCTGACTTTC. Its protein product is CSARGGPSGANVLTF.

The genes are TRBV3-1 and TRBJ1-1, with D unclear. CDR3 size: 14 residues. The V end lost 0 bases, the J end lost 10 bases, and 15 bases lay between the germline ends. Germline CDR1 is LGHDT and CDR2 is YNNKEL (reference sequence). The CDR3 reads CASSQDLAAGRAFF. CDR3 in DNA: TGTGCCAGCAGCCAAGATCTGGCGGCAGGACGAGCTTTCTTT.

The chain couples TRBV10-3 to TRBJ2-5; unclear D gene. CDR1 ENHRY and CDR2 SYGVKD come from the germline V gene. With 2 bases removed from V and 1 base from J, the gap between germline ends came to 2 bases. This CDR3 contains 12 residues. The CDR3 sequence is CAISEIQETQYF. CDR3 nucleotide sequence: TGTGCCATCAGTGAGATCCAAGAGACCCAGTACTTC.

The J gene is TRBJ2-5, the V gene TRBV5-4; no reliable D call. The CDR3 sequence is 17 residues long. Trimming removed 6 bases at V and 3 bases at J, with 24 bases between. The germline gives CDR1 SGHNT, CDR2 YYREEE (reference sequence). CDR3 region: CASIVVRSSWDKETQYF. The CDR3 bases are TGTGCCAGCATCGTTGTTCGGAGTAGTTGGGATAAAGAGACCCAGTACTTC.

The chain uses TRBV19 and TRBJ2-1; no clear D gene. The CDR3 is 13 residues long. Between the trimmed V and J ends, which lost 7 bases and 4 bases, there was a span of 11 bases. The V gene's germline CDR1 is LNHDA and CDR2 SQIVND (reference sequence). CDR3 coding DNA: TGTGCCAGTAATGCCGGCCCGTACAATGAGCAGTTCTTC. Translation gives CASNAGPYNEQFF.